This note documents a single T cell receptor beta chain sequence. The antigen remains unidentified. CDR1 and CDR2 (germline): MNHEY, SMNVEV (reference sequence). V was cut by 3 bases and J by 1 base, with 7 bases left in between. CDR3 size: 13 residues. TCRdb analysed the RT-PCR reads with MiXCR anew, one entry per CDR3 protein. The data contain roughly 780,000 distinct CDR3 sequences, 15% to 20% of them singletons. The source of the sample is a study of response to subunit inactivated influenza vaccine. Study-level results: The authors suggested that every seasonal influenza vaccination recruits few new T cells.

The sample consisted of PBMCs from blood, taken roughly 5 days after vaccination. This rearrangement joins TRBV27 to TRBJ2-7; no firm D call. The sequence derives from a man aged 45-65 years who received an inactivated influenza vaccine. DNA of the CDR3: TGTGCCAGCAGTTTCTCGACGTCCTACGAGCAGTACTTC. Encoded protein: CASSFSTSYEQYF.